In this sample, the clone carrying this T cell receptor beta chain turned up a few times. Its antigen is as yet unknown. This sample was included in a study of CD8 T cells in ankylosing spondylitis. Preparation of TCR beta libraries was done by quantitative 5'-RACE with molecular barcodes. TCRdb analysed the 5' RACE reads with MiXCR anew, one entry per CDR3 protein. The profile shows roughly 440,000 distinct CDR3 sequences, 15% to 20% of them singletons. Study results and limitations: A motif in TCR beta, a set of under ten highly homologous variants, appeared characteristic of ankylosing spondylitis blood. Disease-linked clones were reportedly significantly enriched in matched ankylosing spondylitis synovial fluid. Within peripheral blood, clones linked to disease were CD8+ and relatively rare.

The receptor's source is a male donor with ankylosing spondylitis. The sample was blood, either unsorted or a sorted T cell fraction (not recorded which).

The CDR3 DNA follows: TGCGCCAGCAGCCCGAGACACCTGAACACTGAAGCTTTCTTT. As protein: CASSPRHLNTEAFF. The chain links TRBV4-1 to TRBJ1-1, with D hard to call. Germline-derived CDR1 and CDR2 are MGHRA and YSYEKL. This CDR3 has 14 residues. V was shortened by 4 bases and J by 0 bases, with 9 bases between the two germline ends.